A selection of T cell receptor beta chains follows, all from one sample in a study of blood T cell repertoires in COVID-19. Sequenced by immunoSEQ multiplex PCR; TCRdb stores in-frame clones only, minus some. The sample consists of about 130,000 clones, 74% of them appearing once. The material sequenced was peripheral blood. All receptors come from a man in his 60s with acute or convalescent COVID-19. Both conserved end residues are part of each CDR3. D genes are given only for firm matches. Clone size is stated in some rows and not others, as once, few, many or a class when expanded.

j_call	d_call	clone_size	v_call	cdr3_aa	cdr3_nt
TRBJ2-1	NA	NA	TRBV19	CASSITVHNEQFF	TGTGCCAGTAGTATAACAGTCCACAATGAGCAGTTCTTC
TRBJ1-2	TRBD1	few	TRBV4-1	CASSQDRTGALGGYTF	TGCGCCAGCAGCCAAGATAGGACAGGGGCTCTTGGTGGCTACACCTTC
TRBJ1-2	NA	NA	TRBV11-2	CASSLRDSAYGYTF	TGTGCCAGCAGCTTACGTGACTCGGCCTATGGCTACACCTTC
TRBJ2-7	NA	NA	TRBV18	CASSPYGTPNYEQYF	TGTGCCAGCTCACCTTACGGGACACCAAACTACGAGCAGTACTTC
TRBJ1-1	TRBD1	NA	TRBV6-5	CASSYSSSGQRTEAFF	TGTGCCAGCAGTTACTCGAGTTCGGGACAGAGGACTGAAGCTTTCTTT
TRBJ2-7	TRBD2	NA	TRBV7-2	CASSFQSLAGAGYEQYF	TGTGCCAGCAGCTTTCAATCTTTAGCGGGAGCTGGCTACGAGCAGTACTTC
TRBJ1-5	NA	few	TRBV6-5	CASSPGGGLNQPQHF	TGTGCCAGCAGTCCGGGGGGGGGCCTCAATCAGCCCCAGCATTTT
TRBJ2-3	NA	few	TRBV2	CASPAQYF	TGTGCCAGCCCTGCGCAGTATTTT
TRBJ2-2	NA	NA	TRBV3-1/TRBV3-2	CASRGRVHTGELFF	TGTGCCAGCCGTGGCCGTGTCCACACCGGGGAGCTGTTTTTT
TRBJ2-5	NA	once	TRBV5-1	CASSLTEAETQYF	TGCGCCAGCAGCTTAACCGAAGCAGAGACCCAGTACTTC
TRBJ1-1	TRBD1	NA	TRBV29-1	CSVDSLLGTGAQGGTEAFF	TGCAGCGTTGATAGTCTGTTAGGGACAGGGGCCCAAGGTGGCACTGAAGCTTTCTTT
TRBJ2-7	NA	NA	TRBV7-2	CASSPQGHINEQYF	TGTGCCAGCAGCCCACAGGGACATATCAACGAGCAGTACTTC
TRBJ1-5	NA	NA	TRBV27	CASSRGQLRGSNQPQHF	TGTGCCAGCAGCCGTGGACAGTTGAGAGGGAGCAATCAGCCCCAGCATTTT
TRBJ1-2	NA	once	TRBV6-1	CASSEHGGSAFYGYTF	TGTGCCAGCAGTGAACATGGCGGCTCAGCCTTTTATGGCTACACCTTC
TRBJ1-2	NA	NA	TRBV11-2	CASSSAGGRETYGYTF	TGTGCCAGCAGCTCCGCGGGGGGGCGCGAAACCTATGGCTACACCTTC
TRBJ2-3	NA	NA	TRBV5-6	CASSLGGRSDTQYF	TGTGCCAGCAGCTTAGGGGGTAGGTCAGATACGCAGTATTTT
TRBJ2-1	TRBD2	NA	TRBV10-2	CASWREFNEQFF	TGCGCCAGCTGGCGGGAGTTCAATGAGCAGTTCTTC
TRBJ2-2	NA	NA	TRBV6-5	CASRNTGTGELFF	TGTGCCAGTCGCAATACTGGCACCGGGGAGCTGTTTTTT
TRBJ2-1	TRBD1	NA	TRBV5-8	CASSLGQGVRNEQFF	TGTGCCAGCAGCTTGGGTCAGGGGGTTCGGAATGAGCAGTTCTTC
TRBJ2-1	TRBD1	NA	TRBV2	CASSERGQYNEQFF	TGTGCCAGCAGTGAAAGGGGGCAGTACAATGAGCAGTTCTTC
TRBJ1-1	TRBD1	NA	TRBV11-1	CASSPRTGKNTEAFF	TGTGCCAGCAGCCCCCGGACAGGGAAAAACACTGAAGCTTTCTTT
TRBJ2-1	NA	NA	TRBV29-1	CSVQGIGAYNEQFF	TGCAGCGTTCAAGGGATTGGAGCCTACAATGAGCAGTTCTTC
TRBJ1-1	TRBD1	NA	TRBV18	CASSPFQGVTEAFF	TGTGCCAGCTCACCATTTCAGGGGGTCACTGAAGCTTTCTTT
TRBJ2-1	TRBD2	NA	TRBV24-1	CATSAPWEGQRGQFF	TGTGCCACCAGTGCCCCTTGGGAGGGCCAACGGGGGCAGTTCTTC
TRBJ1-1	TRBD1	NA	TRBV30	CAWGQAPNTEAFF	TGTGCCTGGGGACAGGCACCGAACACTGAAGCTTTCTTT
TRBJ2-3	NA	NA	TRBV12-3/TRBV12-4	CASGINRQDTQYF	TGTGCCAGCGGAATCAACAGGCAAGATACGCAGTATTTT
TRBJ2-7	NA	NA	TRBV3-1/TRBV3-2	CASSLQPGQNYEQYF	TGTGCCAGCAGCTTACAACCGGGACAAAACTACGAGCAGTACTTC
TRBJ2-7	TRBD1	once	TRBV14	CASSPTGTGVSYEQYF	TGTGCCAGCAGCCCTACCGGGACAGGGGTCTCCTACGAGCAGTACTTC
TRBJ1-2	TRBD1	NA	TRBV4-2	CASTEGQGFYGYTF	TGTGCCAGCACCGAAGGACAGGGATTCTATGGCTACACCTTC
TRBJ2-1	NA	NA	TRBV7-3	CASSPDGGYNEQFF	TGTGCCAGCAGCCCCGACGGGGGCTACAATGAGCAGTTCTTC
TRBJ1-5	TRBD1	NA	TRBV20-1	CSASGDRGWGGNQPQHF	TGCAGTGCTAGTGGGGACAGGGGCTGGGGTGGCAATCAGCCCCAGCATTTT
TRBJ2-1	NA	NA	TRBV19	CASKRLISVDNEQFF	TGTGCCAGTAAACGACTGATTTCCGTCGACAATGAGCAGTTCTTC
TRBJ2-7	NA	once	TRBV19	CASSKTSSVYEQYF	TGTGCCAGTAGTAAGACTAGTAGTGTCTACGAGCAGTACTTC
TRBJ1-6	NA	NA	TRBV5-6	CASSFGSLGASNSPLHF	TGTGCCAGCAGCTTTGGGTCTTTGGGGGCTAGTAATTCACCCCTCCACTTT
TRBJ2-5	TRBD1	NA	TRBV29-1	CSVEGRTGQETQYF	TGCAGCGTTGAAGGCCGGACAGGGCAAGAGACCCAGTACTTC
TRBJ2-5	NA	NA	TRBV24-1	CATSDPTHPSAQETQYF	TGTGCCACCAGTGACCCAACCCATCCTAGCGCCCAAGAGACCCAGTACTTC
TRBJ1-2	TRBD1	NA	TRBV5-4	CASSLDRRDGYTF	TGTGCCAGCAGCCTGGACAGGCGTGATGGCTACACCTTC
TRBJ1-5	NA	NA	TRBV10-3	CAISESDKNQPQHF	TGTGCCATCAGTGAGTCGGACAAGAATCAGCCCCAGCATTTT
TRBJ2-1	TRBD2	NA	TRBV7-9	CASSSFSGANNEQFF	TGTGCCAGCAGCTCATTCAGCGGGGCAAACAATGAGCAGTTCTTC
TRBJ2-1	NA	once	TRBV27	CASRQQTGSSYNEQFF	TGTGCCAGCAGGCAGCAGACGGGTAGCTCCTACAATGAGCAGTTCTTC
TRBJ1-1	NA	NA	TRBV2	CASSLNTEAFF	TGTGCCAGCAGTCTTAACACTGAAGCTTTCTTT
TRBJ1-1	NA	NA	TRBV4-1	CASSQDKGMNTEAFF	TGCGCCAGCAGCCAAGACAAGGGGATGAACACTGAAGCTTTCTTT
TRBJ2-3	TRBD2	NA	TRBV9	CASSVARTSGSTDTQYF	TGTGCCAGCAGCGTAGCCCGGACTAGCGGCAGCACAGATACGCAGTATTTT